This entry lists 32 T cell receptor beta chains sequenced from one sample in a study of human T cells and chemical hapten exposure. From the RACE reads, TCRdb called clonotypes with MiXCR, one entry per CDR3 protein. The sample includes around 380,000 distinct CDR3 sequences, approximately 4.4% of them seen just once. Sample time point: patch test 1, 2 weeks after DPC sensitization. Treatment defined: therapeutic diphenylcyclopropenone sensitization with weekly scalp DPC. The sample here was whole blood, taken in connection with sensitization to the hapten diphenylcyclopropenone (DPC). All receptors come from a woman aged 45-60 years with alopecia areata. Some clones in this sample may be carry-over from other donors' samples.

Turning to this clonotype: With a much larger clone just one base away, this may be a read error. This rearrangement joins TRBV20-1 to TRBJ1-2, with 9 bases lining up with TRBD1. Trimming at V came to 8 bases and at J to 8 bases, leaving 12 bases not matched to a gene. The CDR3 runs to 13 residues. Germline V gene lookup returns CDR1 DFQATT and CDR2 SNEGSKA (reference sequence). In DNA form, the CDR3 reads TGCAGTCCTACAAAGAACAGGGGGCGCGGCTACACCTTC. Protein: CSPTKNRGRGYTF.

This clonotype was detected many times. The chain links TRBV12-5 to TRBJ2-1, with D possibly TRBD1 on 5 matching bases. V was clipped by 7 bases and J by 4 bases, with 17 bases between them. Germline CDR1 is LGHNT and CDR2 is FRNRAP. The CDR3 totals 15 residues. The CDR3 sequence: CASAIGQGGYNEQFF. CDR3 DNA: TGTGCTAGTGCCATCGGGCAGGGTGGGTACAATGAGCAGTTCTTC.

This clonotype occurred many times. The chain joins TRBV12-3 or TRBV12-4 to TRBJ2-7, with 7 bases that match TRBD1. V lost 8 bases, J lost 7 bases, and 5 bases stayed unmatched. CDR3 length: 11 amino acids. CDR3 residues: CASARGREQYF. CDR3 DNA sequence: TGTGCCAGCGCGAGGGGGCGAGAGCAGTACTTC.

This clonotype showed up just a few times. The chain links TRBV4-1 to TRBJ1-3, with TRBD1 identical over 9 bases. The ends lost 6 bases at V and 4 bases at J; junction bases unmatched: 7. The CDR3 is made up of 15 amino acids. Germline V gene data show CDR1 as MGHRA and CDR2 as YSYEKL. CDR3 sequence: CASSYTGGAGNTIYF. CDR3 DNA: TGCGCCAGCAGTTACACAGGGGGCGCCGGAAACACCATATATTTT.

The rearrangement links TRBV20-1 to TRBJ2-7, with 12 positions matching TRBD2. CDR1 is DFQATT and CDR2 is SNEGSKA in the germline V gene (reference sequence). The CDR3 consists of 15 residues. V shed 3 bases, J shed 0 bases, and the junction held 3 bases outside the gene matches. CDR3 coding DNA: TGCAGTGCTAGCGAGACTAGCGGGAGCTCCTACGAGCAGTACTTC. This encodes CSASETSGSSYEQYF.

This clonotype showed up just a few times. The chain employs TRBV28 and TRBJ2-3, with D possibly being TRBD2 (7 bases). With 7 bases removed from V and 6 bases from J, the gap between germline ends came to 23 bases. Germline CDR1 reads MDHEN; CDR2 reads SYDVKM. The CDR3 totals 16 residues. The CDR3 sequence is CASNSIGGGGPDTQYF. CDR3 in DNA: TGTGCCAGCAATAGCATAGGTGGCGGGGGCCCGGATACGCAGTATTTT.

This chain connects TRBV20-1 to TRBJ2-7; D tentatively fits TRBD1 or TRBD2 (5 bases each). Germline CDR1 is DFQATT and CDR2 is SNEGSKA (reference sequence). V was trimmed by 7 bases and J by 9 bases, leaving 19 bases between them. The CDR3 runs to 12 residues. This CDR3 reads CSGQGPEDLQYF. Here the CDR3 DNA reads TGCAGTGGCCAGGGACCGGAAGACTTGCAGTACTTC.

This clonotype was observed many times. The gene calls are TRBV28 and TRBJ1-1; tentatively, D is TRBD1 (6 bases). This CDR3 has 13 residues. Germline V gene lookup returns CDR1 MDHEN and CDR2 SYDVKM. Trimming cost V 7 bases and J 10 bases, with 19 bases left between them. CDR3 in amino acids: CASIDPLQGRAFF. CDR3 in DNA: TGTGCCAGCATAGACCCTCTTCAGGGGAGAGCTTTCTTT.

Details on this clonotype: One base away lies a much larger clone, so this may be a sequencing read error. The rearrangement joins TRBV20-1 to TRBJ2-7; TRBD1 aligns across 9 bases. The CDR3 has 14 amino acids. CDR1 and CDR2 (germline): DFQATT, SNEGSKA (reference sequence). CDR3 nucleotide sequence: TGCAGTGCTAGACCGGGACAGGGATCCTTCGAGCTGTACTTC. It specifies CSARPGQGSFELYF.

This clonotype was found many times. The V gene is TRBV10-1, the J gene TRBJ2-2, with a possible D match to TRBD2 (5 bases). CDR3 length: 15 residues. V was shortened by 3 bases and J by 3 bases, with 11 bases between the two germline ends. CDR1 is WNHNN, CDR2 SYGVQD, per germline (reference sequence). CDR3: CASSDRGPDTGELFF. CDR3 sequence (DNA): TGCGCCAGCAGTGATAGAGGGCCCGACACCGGGGAGCTGTTTTTT.

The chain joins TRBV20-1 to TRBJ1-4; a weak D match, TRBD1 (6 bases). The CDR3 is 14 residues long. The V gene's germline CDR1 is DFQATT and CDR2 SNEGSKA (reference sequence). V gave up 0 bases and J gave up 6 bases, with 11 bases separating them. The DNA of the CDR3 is TGCAGTGCTAGAGATAACAGGGTTGATGAAAAACTGTTTTTT. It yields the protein CSARDNRVDEKLFF.

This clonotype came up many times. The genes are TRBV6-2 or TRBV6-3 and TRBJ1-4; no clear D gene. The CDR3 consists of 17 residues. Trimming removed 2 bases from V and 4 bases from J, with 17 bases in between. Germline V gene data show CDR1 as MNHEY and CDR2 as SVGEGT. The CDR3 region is CASSYNVQTTLNEKLFF. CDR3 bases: TGTGCCAGCAGTTACAACGTCCAGACGACGCTTAATGAAAAACTGTTTTTT.

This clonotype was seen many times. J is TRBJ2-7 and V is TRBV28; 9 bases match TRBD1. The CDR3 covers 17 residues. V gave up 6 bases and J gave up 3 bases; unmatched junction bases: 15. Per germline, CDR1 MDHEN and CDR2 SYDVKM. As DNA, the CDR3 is TGTGCCAGCAGCTCTCCGGGACAGGGTACTACCGGCTACGAGCAGTACTTC. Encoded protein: CASSSPGQGTTGYEQYF.

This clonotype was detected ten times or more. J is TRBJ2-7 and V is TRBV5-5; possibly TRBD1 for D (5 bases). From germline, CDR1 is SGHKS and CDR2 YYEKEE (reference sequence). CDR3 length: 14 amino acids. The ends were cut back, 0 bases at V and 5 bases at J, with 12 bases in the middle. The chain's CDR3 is CASSLGQGWDEQYF. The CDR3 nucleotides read TGTGCCAGCAGCTTGGGGCAGGGATGGGACGAGCAGTACTTC.

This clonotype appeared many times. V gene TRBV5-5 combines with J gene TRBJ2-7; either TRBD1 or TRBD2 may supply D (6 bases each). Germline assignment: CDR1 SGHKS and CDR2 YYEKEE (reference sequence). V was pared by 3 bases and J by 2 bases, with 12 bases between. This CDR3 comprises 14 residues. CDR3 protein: CASSSPGAAYEQYF. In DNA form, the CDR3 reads TGTGCCAGCAGCTCCCCGGGGGCAGCCTACGAGCAGTACTTC.

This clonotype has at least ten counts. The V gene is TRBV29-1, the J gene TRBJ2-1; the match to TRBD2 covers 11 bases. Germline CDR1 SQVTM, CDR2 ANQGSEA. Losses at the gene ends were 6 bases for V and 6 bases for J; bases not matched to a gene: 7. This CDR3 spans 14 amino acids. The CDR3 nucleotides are TGCAGCGTCAGTAGCGGGAGGGAGGGCAATGAGCAGTTCTTC. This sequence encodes CSVSSGREGNEQFF.

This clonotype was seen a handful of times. CDR3 DNA sequence: TGCAGTGCGACCGATACGAGGACAGGGCCTCTTCAGCCCCAGCATTTT. It translates to CSATDTRTGPLQPQHF. V is TRBV20-1 and J is TRBJ1-5, with 8 bases lining up with TRBD1. Per the germline V gene, CDR1 is DFQATT and CDR2 is SNEGSKA (reference sequence). Trimming at V came to 6 bases and at J to 6 bases, leaving 16 bases not matched to a gene. This CDR3 comprises 16 residues.

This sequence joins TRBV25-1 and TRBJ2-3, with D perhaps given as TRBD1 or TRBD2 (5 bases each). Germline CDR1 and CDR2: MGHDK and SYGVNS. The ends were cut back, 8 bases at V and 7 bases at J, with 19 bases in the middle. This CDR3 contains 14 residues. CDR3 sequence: CASRDDDPTHTQYF. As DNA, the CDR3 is TGTGCCAGCCGGGACGACGATCCCACGCATACGCAGTATTTT. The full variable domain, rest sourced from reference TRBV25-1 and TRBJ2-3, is EADIYQTPRYLVIGTGKKITLECSQTMGHDKMYWYQQDPGMELHLIHYSYGVNSTEKGDLSSESTVSRIRTEHFPLTLESARPSHTSQYLCASRDDDPTHTQYFGPGTRLTVL.

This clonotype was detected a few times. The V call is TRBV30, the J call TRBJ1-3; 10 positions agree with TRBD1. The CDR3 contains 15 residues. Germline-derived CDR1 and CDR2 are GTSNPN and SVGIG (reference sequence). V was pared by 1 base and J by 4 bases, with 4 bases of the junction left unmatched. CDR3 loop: CAWSGQGARGNTIYF. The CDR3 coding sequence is TGTGCCTGGAGTGGACAGGGGGCGCGAGGAAACACCATATATTTT.

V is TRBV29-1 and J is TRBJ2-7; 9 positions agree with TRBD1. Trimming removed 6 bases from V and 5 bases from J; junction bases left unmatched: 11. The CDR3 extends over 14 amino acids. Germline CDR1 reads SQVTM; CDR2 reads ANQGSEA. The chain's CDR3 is CSVDTGGGINEQYF. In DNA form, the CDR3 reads TGCAGCGTGGATACAGGGGGCGGAATCAACGAGCAGTACTTC.

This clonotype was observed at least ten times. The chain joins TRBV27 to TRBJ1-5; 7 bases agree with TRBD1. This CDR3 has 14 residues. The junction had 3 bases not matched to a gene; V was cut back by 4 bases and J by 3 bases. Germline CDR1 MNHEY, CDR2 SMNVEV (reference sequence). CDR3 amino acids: CASSYRGNNQPQHF. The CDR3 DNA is TGTGCCAGCAGTTACAGGGGAAACAATCAGCCCCAGCATTTT.

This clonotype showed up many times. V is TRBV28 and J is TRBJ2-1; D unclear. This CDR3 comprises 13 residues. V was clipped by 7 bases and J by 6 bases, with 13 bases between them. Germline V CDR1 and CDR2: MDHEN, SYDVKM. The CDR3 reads CASTPPSPNEQFF. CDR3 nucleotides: TGTGCCAGCACCCCCCCGAGCCCCAATGAGCAGTTCTTC. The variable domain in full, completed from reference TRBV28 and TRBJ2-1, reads DVKVTQSSRYLVKRTGEKVFLECVQDMDHENMFWYRQDPGLGLRLIYFSYDVKMKEKGDIPEGYSVSREKKERFSLILESASTNQTSMYLCASTPPSPNEQFFGPGTRLTVL.

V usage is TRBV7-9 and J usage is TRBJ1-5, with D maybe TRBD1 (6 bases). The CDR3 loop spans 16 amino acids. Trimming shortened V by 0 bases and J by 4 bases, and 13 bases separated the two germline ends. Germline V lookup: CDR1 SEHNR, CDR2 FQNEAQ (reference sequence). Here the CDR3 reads CASSLAGGARNQPQHF. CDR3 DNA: TGTGCCAGCAGCTTAGCTGGGGGCGCACGGAATCAGCCCCAGCATTTT.

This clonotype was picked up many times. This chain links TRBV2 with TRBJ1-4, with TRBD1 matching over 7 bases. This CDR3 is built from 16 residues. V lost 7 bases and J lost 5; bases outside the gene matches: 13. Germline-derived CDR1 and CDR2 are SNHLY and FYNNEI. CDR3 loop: CASTRDSGIRNEKLFF. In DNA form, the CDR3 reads TGTGCCAGCACCCGGGACAGTGGCATAAGGAATGAAAAACTGTTTTTT. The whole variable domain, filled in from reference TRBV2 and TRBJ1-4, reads EPEVTQTPSHQVTQMGQEVILRCVPISNHLYFYWYRQILGQKVEFLVSFYNNEISEKSEIFDDQFSVERPDGSNFTLKIRSTKLEDSAMYFCASTRDSGIRNEKLFFGSGTQLSVL.

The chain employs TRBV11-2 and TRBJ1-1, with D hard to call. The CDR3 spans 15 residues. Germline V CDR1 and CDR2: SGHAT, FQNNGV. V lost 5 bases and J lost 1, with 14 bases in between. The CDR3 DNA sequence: TGTGCCAGCAGCCTATCAGTAGGGCAGAACACTGAAGCTTTCTTT. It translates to CASSLSVGQNTEAFF.

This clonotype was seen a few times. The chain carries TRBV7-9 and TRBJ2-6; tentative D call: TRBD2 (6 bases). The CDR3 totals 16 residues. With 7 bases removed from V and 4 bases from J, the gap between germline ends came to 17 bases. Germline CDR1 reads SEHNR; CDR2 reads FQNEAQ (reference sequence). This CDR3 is CASTRELMGGANVLTF. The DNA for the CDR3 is TGTGCCAGCACCCGGGAGCTTATGGGCGGGGCCAACGTCCTGACTTTC.

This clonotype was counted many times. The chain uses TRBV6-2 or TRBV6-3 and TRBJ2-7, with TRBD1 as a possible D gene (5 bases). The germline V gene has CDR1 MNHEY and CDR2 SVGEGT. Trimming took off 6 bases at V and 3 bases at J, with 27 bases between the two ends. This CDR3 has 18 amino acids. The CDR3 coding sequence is TGTGCCAGCAGCCTACAGGTCGCTCGCGGTAGGATTTACTACGAGCAGTACTTC. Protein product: CASSLQVARGRIYYEQYF.

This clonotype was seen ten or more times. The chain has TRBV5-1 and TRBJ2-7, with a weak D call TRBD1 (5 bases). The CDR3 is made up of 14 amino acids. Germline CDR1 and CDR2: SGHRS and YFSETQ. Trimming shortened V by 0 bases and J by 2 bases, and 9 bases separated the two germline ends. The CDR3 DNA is TGCGCCAGCAGCTTGGGACAGCTAACCTACGAGCAGTACTTC. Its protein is CASSLGQLTYEQYF.

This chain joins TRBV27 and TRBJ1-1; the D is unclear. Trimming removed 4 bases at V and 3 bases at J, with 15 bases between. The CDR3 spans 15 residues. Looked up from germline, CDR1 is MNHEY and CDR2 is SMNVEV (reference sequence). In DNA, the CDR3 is TGTGCCAGCAGTTCCCTTAGAGGGCCGGACACTGAAGCTTTCTTT. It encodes CASSSLRGPDTEAFF.

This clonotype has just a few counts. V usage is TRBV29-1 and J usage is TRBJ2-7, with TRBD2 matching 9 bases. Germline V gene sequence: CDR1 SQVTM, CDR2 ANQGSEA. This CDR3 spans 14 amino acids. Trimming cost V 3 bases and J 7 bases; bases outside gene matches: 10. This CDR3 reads CSVEERGARNEQYF. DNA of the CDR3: TGCAGCGTTGAGGAGCGGGGGGCCCGCAATGAGCAGTACTTC.

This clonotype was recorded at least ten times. In DNA, the CDR3 is TGCAGCGTTGATTTTGGTAGCGGCTACAATGAGCAGTTCTTC. This encodes CSVDFGSGYNEQFF. V usage is TRBV29-1 and J usage is TRBJ2-1, with a possible D match to TRBD2 (6 bases). The CDR3 has 14 amino acids. CDR1 is SQVTM, CDR2 ANQGSEA, per germline. Trimming took off 3 bases at V and 3 bases at J, with 12 bases between the two ends.

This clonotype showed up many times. This CDR3 is CSASPRGQSETQYF. CDR3 DNA: TGCAGCGCGTCTCCCAGGGGGCAGTCAGAGACCCAGTACTTC. This chain uses TRBV29-1 with TRBJ2-5; 8 bases line up with TRBD1. Trimming cost V 7 bases and J 4 bases; bases outside gene matches: 11. The CDR3 has 14 amino acids. In germline, CDR1 is SQVTM, CDR2 ANQGSEA. The whole variable domain, filled in from reference TRBV29-1 and TRBJ2-5, reads SAVISQKPSRDICQRGTSLTIQCQVDSQVTMMFWYRQQPGQSLTLIATANQGSEATYESGFVIDKFPISRPNLTFSTLTVSNMSPEDSSIYLCSASPRGQSETQYFGPGTRLLVL.